Listed below are T cell receptor beta chains from one sample, sequenced in a study of shared clonotypes between healthy human individuals. Only in-frame clones appear in the TCRdb table, and some are missing; sequencing was by immunoSEQ multiplex PCR. The table has more than 150,000 clones, 90% to 95% seen once. Sequencing was performed on naive CD4+ T cells sorted from blood. The receptors here all came from a woman between 25 and 40 years old in good health. CDR3s leave out the opening cysteine and the closing phenylalanine or tryptophan.

V	J	CDR3
TRBV28	TRBJ1-5	ASSQSGNQPQH
TRBV19	TRBJ1-1	ASSTQGDTEAF
TRBV2	TRBJ1-2	ASDRALYGYT
TRBV7-9	TRBJ2-7	ASSRDRLDEQY
TRBV6-4	TRBJ2-1	ASSGDYSNEQF
TRBV11-2	TRBJ2-5	ASSLVAGGFRETQY
TRBV28	TRBJ2-7	AGRPTSYEQY
TRBV19	TRBJ2-2	ASSSKGQGLTGELF
TRBV27	TRBJ1-1	ASSLLGQGSTEAF
TRBV7-8	TRBJ2-7	ASRRRDRSEQY
TRBV28	TRBJ1-1	ASSLSAGSMNTEAF
TRBV2	TRBJ2-7	ASTVGKQGFSYEQY
TRBV5-1	TRBJ1-3	ASRVGPVGSGNTIY
TRBV25-1	TRBJ2-7	ASSESPGGSRNEQY
TRBV6-1	TRBJ1-1	ASSERQGRAEAF
TRBV14	TRBJ2-7	ASSQLAGGLGFEQY
TRBV2	TRBJ2-5	ASTSGQLQETQY
TRBV4-1	TRBJ2-7	ASSHPAGQAYEQY
TRBV4-1	-	ASSHTGRDYEQY
TRBV19	TRBJ1-1	ASSLKGFAEAF
TRBV5-4	TRBJ1-6	ASSRPTPNSPLH
TRBV27	TRBJ2-3	ASRSLAGGSSYTDTQY
TRBV5-1	-	ASSLVTSGSSEQY
TRBV20-1	TRBJ1-5	SARGELQH
TRBV29-1	TRBJ1-5	SVAGQYSNQPQH
TRBV18	TRBJ1-5	ASSQGAEEPQH
TRBV5-1	TRBJ2-5	ASSFGQAGKETQY
TRBV27	TRBJ2-6	ASSSYLAGESSGANVLT
TRBV25-1	TRBJ2-7	ASSPGQELVEQY
TRBV2	TRBJ1-2	ASSGDSLYGYT
TRBV2	TRBJ1-2	ASSEFRQGEGYT
TRBV5-1	TRBJ2-5	ASSSGGTYEETQY
TRBV5-1	TRBJ2-7	ASSWGGTYEQY
TRBV27	TRBJ1-6	ASKAGQGLYNSPLH
TRBV28	TRBJ1-4	ASSTAREKLF
TRBV10-2	TRBJ1-1	ASSDIGGMIEAF
TRBV11-2	TRBJ1-2	ASSALRGRPFGGYT
TRBV28	TRBJ1-5	ASSLGARPQH
TRBV28	TRBJ1-5	ASSLFGQGVGSNQPQH
TRBV6-1	TRBJ2-7	ASTGTGFVEQY
TRBV18	TRBJ1-5	ASSGAVANQPQH
TRBV4-2	TRBJ2-1	ASSSQLSLGYNEQF
TRBV2	TRBJ1-5	ASSARGNQPQH
TRBV9	TRBJ1-1	ASSFLTGKRVTEAF
TRBV7-9	TRBJ2-7	ASSSSGRSSYEQY
TRBV28	TRBJ2-7	ASKGRLAGGYEQY